A selection of T cell receptor beta chains follows, all from one sample in a study of cytomegalovirus exposure and HLA in healthy donors. Measured with immunoSEQ multiplex PCR; TCRdb has only the in-frame clones, and not every one. Among roughly 180,000 clones, roughly 85% were seen once, and the ten largest hold under 1.5%. The sample taken for sequencing was PBMCs. Every receptor here comes from a man younger than 40 in good health and CMV-seronegative. Both conserved end residues are part of each CDR3. D genes are given only for firm matches. The size entry is marked missing in some rows and otherwise reads once, few, many or a size class.

>NA|TRBJ1-5|NA|TRBV7-8|14
TGTGCCAGCAGCTTGGAGCCAGGGGATCAGCCCCAGCATTTT
CASSLEPGDQPQHF
>few|TRBJ2-5|NA|TRBV28|12
TGTGCCAGCGCGTGGAGCCAAGAGACCCAGTACTTC
CASAWSQETQYF
>NA|TRBJ2-2|NA|TRBV7-8|14
TGTGCCAGCAGACGCCAGGGAAACACCGGGGAGCTGTTTTTT
CASRRQGNTGELFF
>NA|TRBJ2-7|NA|TRBV2|12
TGTGCCAGCAGTGGGGGAGAGTACGAGCAGTACTTC
CASSGGEYEQYF
>few|TRBJ1-2|TRBD1|TRBV5-6|14
TGTGCCAGCAGCGCCACAGGGGGCGCCTATGGCTACACCTTC
CASSATGGAYGYTF
>NA|TRBJ1-1|NA|TRBV30|14
TGTGCCTGGACGCCAGGGGTTTCGAACACTGAAGCTTTCTTT
CAWTPGVSNTEAFF
>NA|TRBJ1-1|TRBD1|TRBV28|14
TGTGCCAGCAGTCGGACAGGGGGCACTCCGCGGGCTTTCTTT
CASSRTGGTPRAFF
>NA|TRBJ1-1|NA|TRBV4-1|15
TGCGCCAGCAGCCAAGATATCTGGGGTTCCCCGGGGGCTTTCTTT
CASSQDIWGSPGAFF
>few|TRBJ2-1|NA|TRBV30|12
TGTGCCTGGAGTCTCAGTTACAATGAGCAGTTCTTC
CAWSLSYNEQFF
>NA|TRBJ2-1|NA|TRBV6-4|15
TGTGCCAGCAGTGACGGGGGGACAGATTACAATGAGCAGTTCTTC
CASSDGGTDYNEQFF
>NA|TRBJ2-1|TRBD2|TRBV6-5|15
TGTGCCAGCAGTTCCCAGGCTAGCGGGAAGTTTGAGCAGTTCTTC
CASSSQASGKFEQFF
>NA|TRBJ1-5|NA|TRBV4-1|15
TGCGCCAGCAGCCGGCATGACGACACCAATCAGCCCCAGCATTTT
CASSRHDDTNQPQHF
>NA|TRBJ1-5|NA|TRBV11-1|13
TGTGCCAGCAGCGAGTCGAACAATCAGCCCCAGCATTTT
CASSESNNQPQHF
>NA|TRBJ1-5|NA|TRBV28|15
TGTGCCAGCAGTTTAAGGTCCCAACCGCGGCAGCCCCAGCATTTT
CASSLRSQPRQPQHF
>NA|TRBJ2-2|NA|TRBV30|15
TGTGCCTGGACCCTGGACAGAACTCTTACCGGGGAGCTGTTTTTT
CAWTLDRTLTGELFF
>NA|TRBJ2-1|NA|TRBV7-9|14
TGTGCCAGCAGCTTAATACGGGTGAAAGATGAGCAGTTCTTC
CASSLIRVKDEQFF
>NA|TRBJ2-7|NA|TRBV19|14
TGTGCCAGTAGTATTGCGTTATACCCCTACGAGCAGTACTTC
CASSIALYPYEQYF
>NA|TRBJ2-7|TRBD1|TRBV11-2|14
TGTGCCAGCAGCTTAGATTCCGGGACAGGGGAGCAGTACTTC
CASSLDSGTGEQYF
>NA|TRBJ1-4|TRBD1|TRBV6-5|15
TGTGCCAGCAGACGGACAGGGTTAACTAATGAAAAACTGTTTTTT
CASRRTGLTNEKLFF
>NA|TRBJ2-7|NA|TRBV5-1|15
TGCGCCAGCAGCTTGGAGGGCAGGGCCCCCTCCGAGCAGTACTTC
CASSLEGRAPSEQYF
>NA|TRBJ2-7|NA|TRBV9|15
TGTGCCAGCAGCGCAGATGACAACTCACCCTACGAGCAGTACTTC
CASSADDNSPYEQYF
>NA|TRBJ2-5|NA|TRBV15|15
TGTGCCACCAGCTCCCCCGCGGGACAGCAAGAGACCCAGTACTTC
CATSSPAGQQETQYF
>NA|TRBJ2-3|TRBD2|TRBV10-3|15
TGTGCCATCAAGAGGGTTGCGGGAGGGATGGATACGCAGTATTTT
CAIKRVAGGMDTQYF
>few|TRBJ2-2|NA|TRBV30|11
TGTGCCTGGAATTACATCGGGGAGCTGTTTTTT
CAWNYIGELFF
>NA|TRBJ1-5|NA|TRBV7-2|15
TGTGCCAGCAGCCCATCCCGTCCGGGTAATCAGCCCCAGCATTTT
CASSPSRPGNQPQHF
>NA|TRBJ2-7|TRBD1|TRBV5-1|15
TGCGCCAGCAGTTTGGCCGGGACAGAGATCTACGAGCAGTACTTC
CASSLAGTEIYEQYF
>once|TRBJ1-6|TRBD1|TRBV27|15
TGTGCCAGCAGCGACAGGGGACCTTATAATTCACCCCTCCACTTT
CASSDRGPYNSPLHF
>few|TRBJ2-1|TRBD2|TRBV2|13
TGTGCCAGCAAGGCTAGCGGGAAAGGTGAGCAGTTCTTC
CASKASGKGEQFF
>few|TRBJ1-5|TRBD1|TRBV7-9|14
TGTGCCAGCAGCGCCGGACAGGGCGGTCAGCCCCAGCATTTT
CASSAGQGGQPQHF
>NA|TRBJ1-2|TRBD1|TRBV7-2|15
TGTGCCAGCAGCACCCGACAGGGTGGAAACTATGGCTACACCTTC
CASSTRQGGNYGYTF
>NA|TRBJ2-7|TRBD1|TRBV29-1|14
TGCAGCGTTGCGGGAGGGACAGGGGCCTACGAGCAGTACTTC
CSVAGGTGAYEQYF
>NA|TRBJ1-1|NA|TRBV5-1|13
TGCGCCAGCAGCTTATATCTGAACACTGAAGCTTTCTTT
CASSLYLNTEAFF
>NA|TRBJ2-7|TRBD1|TRBV6-5|13
TGTGCCAGCTCCACCGGGACAGCTCACGAGCAGTACTTC
CASSTGTAHEQYF
>NA|TRBJ1-1|TRBD1|TRBV11-3|12
TGTGCCAGCAGCCTACAGGGGGGAGGCGCTTTCTTT
CASSLQGGGAFF
>NA|TRBJ1-2|NA|TRBV19|18
TGTGCCAGTAGTGCACTGGACCCTGACTGGGCGGGGGACTATGGCTACACCTTC
CASSALDPDWAGDYGYTF
>few|TRBJ2-7|NA|TRBV5-8|13
TGTGCCAGCAGCCTCCTAAGCGGCCGGGGTGCGTACTTC
CASSLLSGRGAYF
>NA|TRBJ1-1|NA|TRBV10-3|12
TGTGCCATCAGTGCGCCGAGTACTGAAGCTTTCTTT
CAISAPSTEAFF
>NA|TRBJ2-1|TRBD2|TRBV30|14
TGTGCCTGGAGTGTCCCCCTACGCCAGCGGGATCCGTTCTTC
CAWSVPLRQRDPFF
>once|TRBJ2-7|NA|TRBV9|14
TGTGCCAGCAGCGTAGGAGGGTTCTCCTACGAGCAGTACTTC
CASSVGGFSYEQYF
>NA|TRBJ2-2|NA|TRBV29-1|13
TGCAGCGTTGTCGAGCCGGACACCGGGGAGCTGTTTTTT
CSVVEPDTGELFF
>NA|TRBJ1-1|NA|TRBV27|15
TGTGCCAGCAGGGAACAGGGCGGGTGGAACACTGAAGCTTTCTTT
CASREQGGWNTEAFF
>NA|TRBJ2-1|TRBD2|TRBV19|15
TGTGCCAGTAGTCCAGGACTAGCGGGAGTCGTTGAGCAGTTCTTC
CASSPGLAGVVEQFF
>once|TRBJ2-7|TRBD2|TRBV19|16
TGTGCCAGTAGTATATCCCATGGGGGAGGGCCTTGGGAGCAGTACTTC
CASSISHGGGPWEQYF
>NA|TRBJ2-1|TRBD2|TRBV6-5|14
TGTGCCAGCATCGGGACTAGCGGAAACAATGAGCAGTTCTTC
CASIGTSGNNEQFF
>NA|TRBJ2-7|NA|TRBV28|13
TGTGCCAGCAGTGCCCAGAGGCCCTACGAGCAGTACTTC
CASSAQRPYEQYF
>NA|TRBJ1-1|NA|TRBV7-6|16
TGTGCCAGCAGCCGCCCCAAACAGGGCTTGAACACTGAAGCTTTCTTT
CASSRPKQGLNTEAFF
>NA|TRBJ1-4|NA|TRBV2|11
TGTGCCAGCACCACAGGAGAAAAACTGTTTTTT
CASTTGEKLFF
>NA|TRBJ2-3|TRBD1|TRBV5-8|17
TGTGCCAGCAGCCTGGCGGCCGGGACAGCGCGCACAGATACGCAGTATTTT
CASSLAAGTARTDTQYF
>NA|TRBJ2-5|TRBD1|TRBV28|15
TGTGCCAGCAGTTTAACACAGGGGCCGAGGGAGACCCAGTACTTC
CASSLTQGPRETQYF
>NA|TRBJ1-2|NA|TRBV10-2|15
TGCGCCAGCAAGGGGGGGGCCGGGGTAAACTATGGCTACACCTTC
CASKGGAGVNYGYTF
>NA|TRBJ2-7|TRBD1|TRBV7-9|15
TGTGCCAGCAGCCCGACAGGGTATGGGGCCTACGAGCAGTACTTC
CASSPTGYGAYEQYF
>NA|TRBJ2-1|TRBD2|TRBV28|15
TGTGCCAGCAGTCCCCCCCTGGGGAGGGCTGATGAGCAGTTCTTC
CASSPPLGRADEQFF